This T cell receptor beta chain was sequenced during a study of OX40 agonist ivuxolimab in advanced cancers. Measured with immunoSEQ multiplex PCR; TCRdb has only the in-frame clones, and not every one. The sample has about 19,000 clones, just under 80% seen once. Trimming pared 7 bases from V and 1 base from J, leaving 14 bases between. The CDR3 has 14 residues. The germline V gene encodes CDR1 MDHEN and CDR2 SYDVKM. V usage is TRBV28 and J usage is TRBJ2-7; D may be TRBD1 (5 bases). The sample here was CD4+ or CD8+ T cells sorted from blood, taken in a trial of the OX40 agonist ivuxolimab. The receptor's source is an adult with an advanced solid tumor such as melanoma, head and neck, liver or kidney cancer. CDR3 sequence: CASTHFRDSYEQYF. The CDR3 DNA reads TGTGCCAGCACACACTTCAGGGATTCCTACGAGCAGTACTTC.